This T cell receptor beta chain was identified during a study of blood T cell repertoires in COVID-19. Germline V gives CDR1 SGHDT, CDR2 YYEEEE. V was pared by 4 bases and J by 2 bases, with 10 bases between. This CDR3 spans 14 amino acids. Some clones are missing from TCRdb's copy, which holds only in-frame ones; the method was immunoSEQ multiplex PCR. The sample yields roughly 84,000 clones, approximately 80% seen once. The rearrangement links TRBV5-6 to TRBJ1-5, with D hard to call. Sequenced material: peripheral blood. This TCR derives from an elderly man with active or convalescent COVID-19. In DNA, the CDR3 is TGTGCCAGCAGCCCTGGTCGGGGCAATCAGCCCCAGCATTTT. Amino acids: CASSPGRGNQPQHF.